This T cell receptor (beta chain) originates from a study of T cell responses to AZD1222 COVID-19 vaccine (dated by TCRdb to the early 2020s). Regarding the complete study: TCR sequencing was performed for 230 to 250 trial participants, of whom some 200 were given two doses of AZD1222 and around 26 were given two doses of MenACWY control vaccine. Trial participants were enrolled into age subgroups of 18-55, 56-69 and 70-plus years, which contained 148, 28 and 57 TCR-sequenced participants, respectively. Overall study outcomes, separate from this receptor: Spike-specific TCR breadth and depth rose significantly after two AZD1222 doses compared with day 0 and with MenACWY recipients. Conclusions about previously exposed vaccinees are limited, since just a handful of AZD1222 recipients were seropositive for SARS-CoV-2 at baseline. Because no day 14 peak-response samples were available, repertoires were characterized only after the peak T cell response. Nearly half of unique spike-specific TCRs reportedly recognized epitopes outside regions mutated in the B.1.351 and B.1.1.7 variants. The 56-69-year group was small, and its depth increase did not reach significance, likely because of low power. CD4 TCRs associated with the vaccine covered the entire spike protein, and the dominant responses were in regions 160-218 and 743-854. Most participants were white British and females outnumbered males, and the authors suggested that clonal diversity may have been underestimated.

The time point label of this sample denotes: baseline before first vaccination. The sample's treatment or condition label is to be understood as: meningococcal conjugate vaccine given as trial control. Vaccinee samples were obtained from the UK trials COV001 and COV002, which included a single-blind randomized controlled phase 2/3 trial of AZD1222 (ChAdOx1 nCoV-19) in healthy adults. For TCRbeta chain sequencing, PBMC samples were collected from trial participants at day 0 and at day 28 after the second dose. Points on this clone: It has no known antigen specificity. There are no base qualities to consult, and no much larger clone falls within one base.

The CDR3 regions of human TCRbeta chains were analyzed by immunosequencing. The source study handled its data this way. Repertoire TCRs were checked for matches against a reference library of SARS-CoV-2-specific TCRs that had been generated using the MIRA antigen-specificity platform. Breadth meant the fraction of unique TCRs that were SARS-CoV-2-associated, whereas depth meant the fraction of total T cells that were SARS-CoV-2-associated. Using the MIRA data, every spike-specific TCR was mapped to the spike region that the TCR reacted to and assigned to either a CD4 or a CD8 class. Log10-transformed breadth and depth values were compared by one-way ANOVA with Sidak's multiple comparisons tests. TCRdb took this table from immuneACCESS and kept in-frame rearrangements with V and J called. Such tables lack part of the clones; where checked against another copy, unresolved V genes explain under half of the gap, and the rest is unexplained. V and J calls and clone size are copied from that table; D and trimming were computed from the DNA. The sample table holds around 88,000 clones, of which around nine tenths were seen once. The ten largest clones take up 2.8% of the sample.

For this chain, trimming is 4 bases at the V end and 2 bases at the J end, and the number of junction bases without a gene match is 6. The CDR3 covers 15 residues, taking in both the cysteine and the phenylalanine. Of the read, only the CDR3 DNA is kept; its 45 bases are in frame from base 1. According to the germline V gene, CDR1 reads SGHVS and CDR2 reads FQNEAQ. The V and J segments used are TRBV7-8 and TRBJ1-2, with TRBD1 matching 8 junction bases. The input for sequencing was peripheral blood, taken on day 0 of MenACWY control vaccination. The TCR was taken from an adult in good health. The bases are TGTGCCAGCAGCTACGTGGACAGGGAGAACTATGGCTACACCTTC. This codes for CASSYVDRENYGYTF.